This TCR beta chain was captured in a study of OX40 agonist ivuxolimab in advanced cancers. V lost 5 bases to trimming and J lost 6 bases; unmatched junction nucleotides: 5. The CDR3 extends over 14 amino acids. From germline, CDR1 is WSHSY and CDR2 SAAADI. Some clones are missing from TCRdb's copy, which holds only in-frame ones; the method was immunoSEQ multiplex PCR. The sample shows about 58,000 clones, about nine tenths of them seen only once. The genes are TRBV10-2 and TRBJ2-4; 9 bases fit TRBD1. The clonotype originates from an adult with an advanced solid tumor such as melanoma, head and neck, liver or kidney cancer. The sample here was CD4+ or CD8+ T cells sorted from blood, taken in a trial of the OX40 agonist ivuxolimab. CDR3 sequence (DNA): TGCGCCAGCAGTCGGGACAGGGAGGCAAACATTCAGTACTTC. Translating gives CASSRDREANIQYF.